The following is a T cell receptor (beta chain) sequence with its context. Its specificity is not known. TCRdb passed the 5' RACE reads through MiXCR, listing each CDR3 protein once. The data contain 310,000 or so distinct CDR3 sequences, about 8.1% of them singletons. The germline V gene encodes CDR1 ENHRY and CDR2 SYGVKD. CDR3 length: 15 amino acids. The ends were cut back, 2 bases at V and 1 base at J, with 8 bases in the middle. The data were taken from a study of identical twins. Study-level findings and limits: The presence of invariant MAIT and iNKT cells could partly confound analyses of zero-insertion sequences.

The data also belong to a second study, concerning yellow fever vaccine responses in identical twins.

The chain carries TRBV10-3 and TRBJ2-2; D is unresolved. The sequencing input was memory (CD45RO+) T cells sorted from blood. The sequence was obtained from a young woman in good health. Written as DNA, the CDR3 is TGTGCCATCAGTGAGCTGGGCCAGAACACCGGGGAGCTGTTTTTT. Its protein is CAISELGQNTGELFF.